This T cell receptor (beta chain) is drawn from a study of CD8 T cells in ankylosing spondylitis. The length of the CDR3 is 15 residues. Germline V lookup: CDR1 SGHRS, CDR2 YFSETQ. V lost 4 bases, J lost 5 bases, and 6 bases stayed unmatched. TCRdb reprocessed the 5' RACE reads with MiXCR, giving one entry per CDR3 protein. The sample lists roughly 86,000 distinct CDR3 sequences, about 9.1% occurring once. This clonotype was obtained from a male donor with ankylosing spondylitis or in good health (not recorded which). The rearrangement uses TRBV5-1 and TRBJ2-1, with 10 bases matching TRBD2. The sequenced sample was blood, either unsorted or a sorted T cell fraction (not recorded which). The CDR3, as DNA: TGCGCCAGCAGCAAAGGACTAGCGGAGAACAATGAGCAGTTCTTC. Translation: CASSKGLAENNEQFF.